This T cell receptor beta chain was found in a study of blood T cell repertoires in COVID-19. Measured with immunoSEQ multiplex PCR; TCRdb has only the in-frame clones, and not every one. The sample includes roughly 300,000 clones, 70% to 90% of them seen just once. J gave up 2 bases and V 4 bases, and 5 bases lay outside the gene matches. Looked up from germline, CDR1 is MNHNS and CDR2 is SASEGT. This CDR3 is built from 16 residues. The specimen was PBMCs or T cells enriched from blood (not recorded which). V and J are TRBV6-1 and TRBJ1-6, with 7 bases aligning to TRBD1. This clonotype originated in a woman in her twenties or thirties who had recovered from COVID-19. The CDR3 reads CASSAAGTAYNSPLHF. In DNA, the CDR3 is TGTGCCAGCAGTGCTGCCGGGACAGCCTATAATTCACCCCTCCACTTT.